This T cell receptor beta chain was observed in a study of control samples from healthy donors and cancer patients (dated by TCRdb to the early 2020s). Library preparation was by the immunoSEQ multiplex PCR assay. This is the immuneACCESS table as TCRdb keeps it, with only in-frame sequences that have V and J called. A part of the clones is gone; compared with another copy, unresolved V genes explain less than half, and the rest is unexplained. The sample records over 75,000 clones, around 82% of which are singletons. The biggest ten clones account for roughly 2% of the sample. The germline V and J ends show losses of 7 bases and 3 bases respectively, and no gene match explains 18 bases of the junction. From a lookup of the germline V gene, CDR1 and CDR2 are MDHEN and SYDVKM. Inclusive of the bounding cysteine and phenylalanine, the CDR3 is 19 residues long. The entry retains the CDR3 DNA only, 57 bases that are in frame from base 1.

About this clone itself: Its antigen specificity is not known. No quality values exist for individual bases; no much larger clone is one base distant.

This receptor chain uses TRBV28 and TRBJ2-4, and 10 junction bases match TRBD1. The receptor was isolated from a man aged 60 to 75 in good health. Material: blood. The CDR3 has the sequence CASTDGDRGLDKVKNIQYF. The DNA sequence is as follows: TGTGCCAGCACCGATGGGGACAGGGGTCTCGACAAGGTCAAAAACATTCAGTACTTC.